This T cell receptor beta chain was retrieved from a study of T-cell memory formation after mild COVID-19. Study as a whole: TCR clusters largely stayed donor specific. General observations from the study: That cross-reactive memory joined was suggested by some responding clones appearing in pre-infection memory.

The V segment lost 6 bases and the J segment 6 bases; nucleotides outside the gene matches: 8. Germline V lookup: CDR1 SGHAT, CDR2 FQNNGV. This CDR3 has 15 amino acids. This clonotype has more than one count but fewer than ten. Its target is not known. Constant-segment-primed 5'RACE gave TCR alpha and TCR beta cDNA libraries with sample barcodes and UMIs. Via MiXCR, TCRdb re-called the 5' RACE reads, giving one row per CDR3 protein. The sample has approximately 580,000 distinct CDR3 sequences, 20% seen once. The chain recombines TRBV11-2 with TRBJ2-1; 10 bases are a match to TRBD2. Sequenced sample: PBMCs or a T cell subset sorted from them (not recorded which). This TCR was recovered from an adult woman who had mild COVID-19 (a few samples of this study predate the infection). Cell type and time point are not known. CDR3 residues: CASRPAGGPGNEQFF. CDR3 coding DNA: TGTGCCAGCAGACCAGCGGGGGGGCCGGGCAATGAGCAGTTCTTC.